This T cell receptor beta chain came from a study of blood T cells in healthy people across ages. Alongside a J-beta primer mix, a sample-barcoded 5' primer served in a second PCR lasting 7 to 11 cycles. TCRdb independently ran MiXCR on the 5' RACE reads; one entry per CDR3 protein. This sample carries roughly 730,000 distinct CDR3 sequences, roughly three fifths of them seen once, and the ten largest clones take roughly 25%. This clonotype came up a few times. The CDR3 spans 15 residues. The germline V gene encodes CDR1 MNHEY and CDR2 SVGEGT. V was clipped by 8 bases and J by 0 bases, with 14 bases between them.

The specimen was blood. This chain links TRBV6-2 or TRBV6-3 with TRBJ2-1; D is undetermined. The receptor comes from a man in his forties in good health. The CDR3 loop reads CASRRRSVSYNEQFF. In DNA, the CDR3 is TGTGCCAGCCGGCGTCGGTCAGTCTCCTACAATGAGCAGTTCTTC.